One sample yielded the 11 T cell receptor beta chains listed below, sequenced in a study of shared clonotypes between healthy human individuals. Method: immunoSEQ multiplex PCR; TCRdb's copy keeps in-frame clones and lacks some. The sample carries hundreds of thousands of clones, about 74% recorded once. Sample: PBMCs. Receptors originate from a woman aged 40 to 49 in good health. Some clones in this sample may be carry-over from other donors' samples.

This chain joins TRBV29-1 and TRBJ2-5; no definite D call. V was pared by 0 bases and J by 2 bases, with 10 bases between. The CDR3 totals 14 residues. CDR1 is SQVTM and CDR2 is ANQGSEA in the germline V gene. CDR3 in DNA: TGCAGCGTTGAAGATACGACCCTTCAAGAGACCCAGTACTTC. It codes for CSVEDTTLQETQYF. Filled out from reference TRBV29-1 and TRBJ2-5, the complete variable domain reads SAVISQKPSRDICQRGTSLTIQCQVDSQVTMMFWYRQQPGQSLTLIATANQGSEATYESGFVIDKFPISRPNLTFSTLTVSNMSPEDSSIYLCSVEDTTLQETQYFGPGTRLLVL.

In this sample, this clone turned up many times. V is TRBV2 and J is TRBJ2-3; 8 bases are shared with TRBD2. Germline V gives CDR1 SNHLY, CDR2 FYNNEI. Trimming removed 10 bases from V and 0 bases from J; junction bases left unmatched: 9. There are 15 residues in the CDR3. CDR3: CATPGGAGSTDTQYF. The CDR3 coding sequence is TGTGCCACCCCGGGGGGGGCGGGAAGCACAGATACGCAGTATTTT. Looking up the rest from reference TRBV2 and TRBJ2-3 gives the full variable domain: EPEVTQTPSHQVTQMGQEVILRCVPISNHLYFYWYRQILGQKVEFLVSFYNNEISEKSEIFDDQFSVERPDGSNFTLKIRSTKLEDSAMYFCATPGGAGSTDTQYFGPGTRLTVL.

This chain's CDR3 is CASSYSMGQGVNEQYF. The DNA for the CDR3 is TGTGCCAGCAGTTACTCGATGGGTCAGGGAGTCAACGAGCAGTACTTC. This sequence joins TRBV6-5 and TRBJ2-7; either TRBD1 or TRBD2 may supply D (5 bases each). CDR1 and CDR2 from the germline V gene are MNHEY and SVGAGI. This CDR3 comprises 16 residues. Trimming removed 0 bases at V and 5 bases at J, with 17 bases between.

The CDR3 sequence: CASSRREAPGGYGYTF. The CDR3, as DNA: TGTGCCAGTAGCAGAAGGGAGGCCCCCGGGGGTTATGGCTACACCTTC. The chain combines TRBV19 with TRBJ1-2, with D possibly TRBD1 on 5 matching bases. CDR1 is LNHDA and CDR2 is SQIVND in the germline V gene (reference sequence). This CDR3 is 16 amino acids long. Trimming took 6 bases from V and 5 from J, leaving 22 bases between them. Together with reference TRBV19 and TRBJ1-2, the CDR3 gives the full variable domain: DGGITQSPKYLFRKEGQNVTLSCEQNLNHDAMYWYRQDPGQGLRLIYYSQIVNDFQKGDIAEGYSVSREKKESFPLTVTSAQKNPTAFYLCASSRREAPGGYGYTFGSGTRLTVV.

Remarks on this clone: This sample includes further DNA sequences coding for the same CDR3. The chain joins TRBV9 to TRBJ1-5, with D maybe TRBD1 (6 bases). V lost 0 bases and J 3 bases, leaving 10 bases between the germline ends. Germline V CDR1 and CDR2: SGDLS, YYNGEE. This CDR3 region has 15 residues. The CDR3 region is CASSVEGVVNQPQHF. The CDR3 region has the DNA TGTGCCAGCAGCGTAGAGGGGGTGGTCAATCAGCCCCAGCATTTT.

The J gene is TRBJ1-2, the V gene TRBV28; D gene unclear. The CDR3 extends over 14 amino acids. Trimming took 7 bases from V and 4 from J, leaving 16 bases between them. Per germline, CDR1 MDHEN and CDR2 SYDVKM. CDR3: CASTLDGFTYGYTF. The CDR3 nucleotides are TGTGCCAGCACCCTGGATGGGTTTACCTATGGCTACACCTTC.

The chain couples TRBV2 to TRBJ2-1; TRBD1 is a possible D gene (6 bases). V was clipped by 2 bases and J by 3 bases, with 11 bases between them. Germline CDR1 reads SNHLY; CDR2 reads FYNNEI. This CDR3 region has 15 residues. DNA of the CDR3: TGTGCCAGCAGTGAATTGGGGGCGGGCTACAATGAGCAGTTCTTC. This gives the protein CASSELGAGYNEQFF.

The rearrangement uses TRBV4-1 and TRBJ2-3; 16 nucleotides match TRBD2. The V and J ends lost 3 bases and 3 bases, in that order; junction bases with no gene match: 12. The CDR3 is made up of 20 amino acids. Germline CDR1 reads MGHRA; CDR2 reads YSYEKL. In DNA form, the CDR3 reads TGCGCCAGCAGCCACCCGGGACTAGCGGGAGGGCCCTCGTTTACAGATACGCAGTATTTT. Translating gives CASSHPGLAGGPSFTDTQYF.

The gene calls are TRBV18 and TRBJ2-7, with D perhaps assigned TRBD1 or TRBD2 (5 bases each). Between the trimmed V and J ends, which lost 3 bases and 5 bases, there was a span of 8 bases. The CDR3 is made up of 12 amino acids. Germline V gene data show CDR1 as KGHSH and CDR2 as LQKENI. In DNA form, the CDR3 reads TGTGCCAGCTCACCTGGGACCGACGAGCAGTACTTC. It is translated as CASSPGTDEQYF.

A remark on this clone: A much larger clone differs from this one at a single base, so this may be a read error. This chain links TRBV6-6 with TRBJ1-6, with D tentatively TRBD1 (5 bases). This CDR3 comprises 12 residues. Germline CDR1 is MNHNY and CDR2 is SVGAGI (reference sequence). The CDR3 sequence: CACRVGDSPLHF. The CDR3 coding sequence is TGTGCCTGCAGGGTCGGGGACTCACCCCTCCACTTT.

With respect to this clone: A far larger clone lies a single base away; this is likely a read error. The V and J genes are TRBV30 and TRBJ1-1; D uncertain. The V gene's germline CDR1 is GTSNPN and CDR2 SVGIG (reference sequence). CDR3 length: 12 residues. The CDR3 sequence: CVWREGRSEAFF. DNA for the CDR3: TGTGTCTGGAGGGAGGGTCGCTCTGAAGCTTTCTTT.